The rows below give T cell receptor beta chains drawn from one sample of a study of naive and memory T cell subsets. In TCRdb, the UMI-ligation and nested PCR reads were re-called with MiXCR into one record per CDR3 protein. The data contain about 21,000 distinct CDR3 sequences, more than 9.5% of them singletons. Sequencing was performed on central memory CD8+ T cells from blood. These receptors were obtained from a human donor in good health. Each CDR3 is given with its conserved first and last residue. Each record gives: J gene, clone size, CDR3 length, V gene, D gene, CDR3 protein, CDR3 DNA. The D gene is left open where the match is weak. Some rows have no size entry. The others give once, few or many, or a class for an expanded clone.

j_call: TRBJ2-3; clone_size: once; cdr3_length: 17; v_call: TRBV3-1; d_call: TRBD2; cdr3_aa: CASSQDRTSGSTDTQYF; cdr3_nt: TGTGCCAGCAGCCAAGATCGAACTAGCGGTAGCACAGATACGCAGTATTTT
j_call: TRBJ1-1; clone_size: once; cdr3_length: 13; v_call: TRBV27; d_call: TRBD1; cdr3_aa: CASSRGVKTEAFF; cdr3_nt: TGTGCCAGCAGCAGGGGGGTAAAAACTGAAGCTTTCTTT
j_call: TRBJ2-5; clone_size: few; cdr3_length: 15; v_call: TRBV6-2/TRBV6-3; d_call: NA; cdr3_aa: CASSWGTPSQETQYF; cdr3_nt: TGTGCCAGCAGTTGGGGGACTCCCTCTCAAGAGACCCAGTACTTC
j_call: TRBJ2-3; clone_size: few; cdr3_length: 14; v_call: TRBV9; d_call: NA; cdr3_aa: CASSALGGTDTQYF; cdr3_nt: TGTGCCAGCAGCGCTCTCGGGGGAACAGATACGCAGTATTTT
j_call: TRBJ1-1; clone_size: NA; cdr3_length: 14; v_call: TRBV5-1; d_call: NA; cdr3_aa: CASSPGGGRTEAFF; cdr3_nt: TGCGCCAGCAGTCCGGGCGGAGGCCGAACTGAAGCTTTCTTT
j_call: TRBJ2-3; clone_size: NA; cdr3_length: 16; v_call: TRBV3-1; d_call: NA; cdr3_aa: CASSQWLGASTDTQYF; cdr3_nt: TGTGCCAGCAGCCAATGGTTGGGAGCGAGCACAGATACGCAGTATTTT
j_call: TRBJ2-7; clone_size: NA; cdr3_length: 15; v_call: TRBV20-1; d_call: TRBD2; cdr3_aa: CSGETSGIDSYEQYF; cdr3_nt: TGCAGTGGGGAGACTAGCGGGATTGACTCCTACGAGCAGTACTTC
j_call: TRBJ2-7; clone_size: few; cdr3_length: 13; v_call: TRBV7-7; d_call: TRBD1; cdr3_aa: CASSQDRGAEQYF; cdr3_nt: TGTGCCAGCAGCCAGGACAGGGGGGCCGAGCAGTACTTC
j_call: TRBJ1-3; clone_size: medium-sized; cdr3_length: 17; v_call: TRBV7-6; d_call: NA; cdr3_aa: CASSLAMTGPSGNTIYF; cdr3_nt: TGTGCCAGCAGCTTAGCGATGACAGGACCTTCTGGAAACACCATATATTTT
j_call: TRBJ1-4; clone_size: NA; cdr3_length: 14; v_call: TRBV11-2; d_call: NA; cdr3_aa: CASSLAAPNEKLFF; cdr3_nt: TGTGCCAGCAGCTTAGCCGCACCTAATGAAAAACTGTTTTTT
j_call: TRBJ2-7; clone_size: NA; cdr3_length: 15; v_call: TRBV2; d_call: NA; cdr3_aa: CASSDPRGMAYEQYF; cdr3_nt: TGTGCCAGCAGTGACCCCAGGGGAATGGCTTACGAGCAGTACTTC
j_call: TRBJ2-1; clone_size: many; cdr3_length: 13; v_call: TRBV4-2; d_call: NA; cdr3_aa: CASSQDLGNEQFF; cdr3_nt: TGTGCCAGCAGCCAAGACTTGGGCAATGAGCAGTTCTTC
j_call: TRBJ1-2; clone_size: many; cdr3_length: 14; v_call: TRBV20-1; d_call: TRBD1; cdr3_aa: CSAIDRVASYGYTF; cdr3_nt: TGCAGTGCTATTGACAGGGTTGCGAGCTATGGCTACACCTTC
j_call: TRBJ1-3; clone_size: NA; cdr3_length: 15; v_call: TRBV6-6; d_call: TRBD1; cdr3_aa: CASSRDRGSRNTIYF; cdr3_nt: TGTGCCAGCAGCCGGGACAGGGGATCTAGAAACACCATATATTTT
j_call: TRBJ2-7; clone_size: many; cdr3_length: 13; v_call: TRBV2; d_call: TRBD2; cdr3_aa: CASSDGRAYEQYF; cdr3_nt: TGTGCCAGCAGTGACGGGAGGGCCTACGAGCAGTACTTC
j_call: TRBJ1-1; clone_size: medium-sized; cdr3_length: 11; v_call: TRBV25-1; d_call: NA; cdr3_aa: CASRRGTEAFF; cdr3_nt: TGTGCCAGCAGGAGGGGTACTGAAGCTTTCTTT
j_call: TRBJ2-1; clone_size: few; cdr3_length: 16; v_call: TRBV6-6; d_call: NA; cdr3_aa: CASSINGLNSYNEQFF; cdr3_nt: TGTGCCAGCAGTATAAATGGGCTGAACTCCTACAATGAGCAGTTCTTC
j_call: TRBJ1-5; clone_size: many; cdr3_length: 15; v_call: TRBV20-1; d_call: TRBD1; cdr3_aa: CSARGTGGGEQPQHF; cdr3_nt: TGCAGTGCTAGAGGTACAGGGGGCGGTGAGCAGCCCCAGCATTTT
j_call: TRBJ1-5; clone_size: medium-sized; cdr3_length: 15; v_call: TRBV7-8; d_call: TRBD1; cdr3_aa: CASSSTTGVGLFKHF; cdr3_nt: TGTGCCAGCAGCTCCACCACAGGGGTAGGGTTGTTCAAGCATTTT
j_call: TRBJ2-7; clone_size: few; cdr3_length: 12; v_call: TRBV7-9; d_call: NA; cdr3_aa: CAIPWGEYEQYF; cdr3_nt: TGTGCCATCCCCTGGGGCGAATACGAGCAGTACTTC
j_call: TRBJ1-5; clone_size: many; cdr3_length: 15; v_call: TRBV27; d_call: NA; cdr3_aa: CARPARDKNNQPQHF; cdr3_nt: TGTGCCAGGCCCGCCCGGGACAAGAACAATCAGCCCCAGCATTTT
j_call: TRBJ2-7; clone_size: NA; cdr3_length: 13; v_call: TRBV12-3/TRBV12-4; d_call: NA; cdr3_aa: CASTPPAAYEQYF; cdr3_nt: TGTGCCAGCACCCCCCCGGCCGCCTACGAGCAGTACTTC
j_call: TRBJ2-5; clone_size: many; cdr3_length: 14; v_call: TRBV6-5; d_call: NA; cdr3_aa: CASSQSHRAETQYF; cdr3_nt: TGTGCCAGCAGTCAAAGTCACAGGGCCGAGACCCAGTACTTC
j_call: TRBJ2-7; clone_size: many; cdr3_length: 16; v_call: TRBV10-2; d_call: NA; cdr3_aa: CASSESAVSSSYEQYF; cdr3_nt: TGCGCCAGCAGTGAGTCCGCGGTATCCTCCTCCTACGAGCAGTACTTC
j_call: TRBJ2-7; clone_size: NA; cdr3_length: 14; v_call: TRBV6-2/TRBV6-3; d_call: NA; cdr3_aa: CASSYLAGLYEQYF; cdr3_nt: TGTGCCAGCAGTTACTTGGCGGGACTTTACGAGCAGTACTTC
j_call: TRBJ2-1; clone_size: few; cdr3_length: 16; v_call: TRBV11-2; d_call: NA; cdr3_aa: CASSLEMTGIPNEQFF; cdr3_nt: TGTGCCAGCAGCTTAGAAATGACAGGAATACCCAATGAGCAGTTCTTC
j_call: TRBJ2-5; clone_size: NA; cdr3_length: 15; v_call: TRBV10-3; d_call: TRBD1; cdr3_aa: CAISGGQGRQETQYF; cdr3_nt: TGTGCCATCAGTGGGGGACAGGGGCGACAAGAGACCCAGTACTTC
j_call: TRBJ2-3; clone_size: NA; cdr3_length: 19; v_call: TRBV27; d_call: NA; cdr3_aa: CASSAYRETGSSSTDTQYF; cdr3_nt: TGTGCCAGCAGTGCCTATCGAGAAACCGGGAGTTCTAGCACAGATACGCAGTATTTT
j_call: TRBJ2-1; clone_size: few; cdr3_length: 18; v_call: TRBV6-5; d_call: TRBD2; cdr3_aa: CASSYKGLAGGYYNEQFF; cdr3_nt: TGTGCCAGCAGTTATAAGGGACTAGCGGGAGGTTACTACAATGAGCAGTTCTTC
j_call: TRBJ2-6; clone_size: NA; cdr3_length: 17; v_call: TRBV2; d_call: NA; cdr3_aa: CASSEIQGDAGANVLTF; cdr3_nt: TGTGCCAGCAGTGAAATCCAGGGCGATGCTGGGGCCAACGTCCTGACTTTC
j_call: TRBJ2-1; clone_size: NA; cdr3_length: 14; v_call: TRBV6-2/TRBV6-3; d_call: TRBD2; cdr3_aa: CASSSGRAGNEQFF; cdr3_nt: TGTGCCAGCAGTAGCGGGAGGGCCGGCAATGAGCAGTTCTTC
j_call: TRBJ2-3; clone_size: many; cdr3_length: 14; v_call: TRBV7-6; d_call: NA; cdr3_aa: CASSLARPLDTQYF; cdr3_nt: TGTGCCAGCAGCTTAGCACGCCCGCTGGATACGCAGTATTTT
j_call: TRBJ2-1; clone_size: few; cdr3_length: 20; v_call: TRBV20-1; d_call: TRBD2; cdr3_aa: CSARGTQSLAGVSTYNEQFF; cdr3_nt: TGCAGTGCTAGAGGTACGCAGTCACTAGCGGGAGTCTCGACCTACAATGAGCAGTTCTTC
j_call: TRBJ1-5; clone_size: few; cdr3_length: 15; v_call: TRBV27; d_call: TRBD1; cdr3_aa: CASSLGQNLNQPQHF; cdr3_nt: TGTGCCAGCAGTTTGGGACAGAACTTGAATCAGCCCCAGCATTTT
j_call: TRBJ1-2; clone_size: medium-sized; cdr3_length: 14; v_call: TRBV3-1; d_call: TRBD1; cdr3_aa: CASSPGTGVRGYTF; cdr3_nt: TGTGCCAGCAGCCCGGGGACAGGGGTTCGTGGCTACACCTTC
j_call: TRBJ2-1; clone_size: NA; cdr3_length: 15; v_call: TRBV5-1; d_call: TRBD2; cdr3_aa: CASSLSGSRNHEQFF; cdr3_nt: TGCGCCAGCAGCTTAAGCGGGAGTAGGAACCATGAGCAGTTCTTC
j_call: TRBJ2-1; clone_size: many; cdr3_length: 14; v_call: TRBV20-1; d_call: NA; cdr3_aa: CSARLAKAYNEQFF; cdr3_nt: TGCAGTGCTAGACTAGCGAAGGCCTACAATGAGCAGTTCTTC
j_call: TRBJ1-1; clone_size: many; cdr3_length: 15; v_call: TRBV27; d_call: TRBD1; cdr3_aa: CASSLSGGENTEAFF; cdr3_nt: TGTGCCAGCAGTTTATCAGGGGGCGAGAACACTGAAGCTTTCTTT
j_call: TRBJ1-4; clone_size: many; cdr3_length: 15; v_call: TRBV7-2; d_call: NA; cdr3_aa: CASSLGVVANEKLFF; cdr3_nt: TGTGCCAGCAGCTTAGGGGTTGTTGCAAATGAAAAACTGTTTTTT
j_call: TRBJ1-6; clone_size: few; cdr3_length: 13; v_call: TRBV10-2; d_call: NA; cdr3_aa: CASSDLGGSPLHF; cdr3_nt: TGCGCCAGCAGCGACCTGGGCGGATCACCCCTCCACTTT
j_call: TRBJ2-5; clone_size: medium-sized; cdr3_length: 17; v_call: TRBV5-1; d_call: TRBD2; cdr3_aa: CASSLDSGSRRQETQYF; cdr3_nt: TGCGCCAGCAGCTTGGATAGCGGGAGTAGGAGGCAAGAGACCCAGTACTTC
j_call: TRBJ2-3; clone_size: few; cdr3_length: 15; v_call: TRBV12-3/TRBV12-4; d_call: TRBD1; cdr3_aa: CASSLTGGRTDTQYF; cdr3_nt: TGTGCCAGCAGTCTCACAGGGGGCCGCACAGATACGCAGTATTTT
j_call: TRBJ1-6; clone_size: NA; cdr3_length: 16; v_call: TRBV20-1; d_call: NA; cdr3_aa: CSARDVGTSYNSPLHF; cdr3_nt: TGCAGTGCTAGAGATGTGGGGACAAGCTATAATTCACCCCTCCACTTT
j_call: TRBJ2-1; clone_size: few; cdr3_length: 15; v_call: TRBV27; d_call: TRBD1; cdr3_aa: CASGYDRGPYNEQFF; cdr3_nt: TGTGCCAGCGGATATGACAGGGGCCCCTACAATGAGCAGTTCTTC
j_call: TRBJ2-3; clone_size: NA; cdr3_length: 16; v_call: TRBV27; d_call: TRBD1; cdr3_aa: CASSSLTGASTDTQYF; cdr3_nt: TGTGCCAGCAGTTCCTTGACAGGGGCTAGCACAGATACGCAGTATTTT
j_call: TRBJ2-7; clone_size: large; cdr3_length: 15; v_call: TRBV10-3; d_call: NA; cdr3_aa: CAISDIAVNSYEQYF; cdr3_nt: TGTGCCATCAGTGACATAGCGGTAAACTCCTACGAGCAGTACTTC
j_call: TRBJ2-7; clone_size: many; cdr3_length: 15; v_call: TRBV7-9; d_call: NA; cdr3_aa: CASSSAVDSTYEQYF; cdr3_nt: TGTGCCAGCAGCTCGGCGGTCGACAGTACCTACGAGCAGTACTTC
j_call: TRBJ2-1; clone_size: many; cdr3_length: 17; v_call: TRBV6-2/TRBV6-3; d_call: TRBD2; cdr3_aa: CASSYTGTSGGKPEQFF; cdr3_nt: TGTGCCAGCAGTTACACAGGGACTAGCGGAGGGAAGCCGGAGCAGTTCTTC
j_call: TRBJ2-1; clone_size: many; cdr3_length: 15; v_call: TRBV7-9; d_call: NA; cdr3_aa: CASSFPADALNEQFF; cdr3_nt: TGTGCCAGCAGCTTCCCAGCGGACGCCCTTAATGAGCAGTTCTTC
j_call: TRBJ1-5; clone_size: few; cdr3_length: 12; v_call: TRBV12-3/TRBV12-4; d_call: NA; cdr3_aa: CASGGLDQPQHF; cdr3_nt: TGTGCCAGCGGGGGGTTGGATCAGCCCCAGCATTTT
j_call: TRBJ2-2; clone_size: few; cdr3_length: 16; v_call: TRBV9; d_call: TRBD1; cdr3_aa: CASSGLATGDSGELFF; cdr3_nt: TGTGCCAGCAGCGGTCTCGCGACAGGGGACTCCGGGGAGCTGTTTTTT